Below, 30 T cell receptor beta chains from the same sample are listed, as sequenced in a study of spatial heterogeneity in lung cancer. These receptors' targets are unknown. TCRdb used MiXCR to reprocess the 5' RACE reads, holding one entry per CDR3 protein. The sample consists of 7,000 to 8,500 distinct CDR3 sequences, more than 9% of them appearing once. Study-wide results and caveats: Within tumors, counts of expanded alpha and beta TCRs tracked tumor mutation counts.

Time point given: sample taken at primary tumor resection. The specimen was lung tumor tissue, collected at surgery. The source of these receptors is a male donor with early-stage non-small cell lung cancer.

This rearrangement joins TRBV20-1 to TRBJ2-1; maybe TRBD2 (6 bases). Trimming removed 6 bases from V and 3 bases from J, with 15 bases in between. From germline, CDR1 is DFQATT and CDR2 SNEGSKA (reference sequence). The CDR3 sequence is 14 residues long. The CDR3 nucleotides are TGCAGTGCACCCCGGCAGGAGGGCTACAATGAGCAGTTCTTC. It specifies CSAPRQEGYNEQFF.

Comments on this clonotype: A single base separates this from a much larger clone, so it may be a read error. J is TRBJ2-2 and V is TRBV6-5; D is unclear. V was pared by 6 bases and J by 10 bases, with 12 bases between. CDR1 is MNHEY, CDR2 SVGAGI, per germline. The CDR3 sequence is 12 residues long. In nucleotides, the CDR3 is TGTGCCAGCAGACTAAAGGCCGTGGAGCTGTTTTTT. The encoded protein is CASRLKAVELFF.

By its share, this clonotype is medium-sized. The chain uses TRBV18 and TRBJ2-6; 9 bases fit TRBD1. Germline V gene sequence: CDR1 KGHSH, CDR2 LQKENI. The CDR3 spans 16 residues. The trim removed 2 bases at V and 4 bases at J, leaving 3 bases unmatched. In DNA, the CDR3 is TGTGCCAGCTCACCAGGGACAGGGCCCGGGGCCAACGTCCTGACTTTC. Its protein is CASSPGTGPGANVLTF.

This clonotype was detected many times. The chain has TRBV10-3 and TRBJ2-3; D is ambiguous. From germline, CDR1 is ENHRY and CDR2 SYGVKD. The ends were cut back, 2 bases at V and 5 bases at J, with 5 bases in the middle. CDR3 length: 12 residues. The CDR3 spells CAISEVGDTQYF. The CDR3 DNA reads TGTGCCATCAGTGAGGTGGGAGATACGCAGTATTTT.

This clonotype has only a few counts. V and J are TRBV12-3 or TRBV12-4 and TRBJ1-1; TRBD1 matches 8 bases. The CDR3 sequence is 14 residues long. V dropped 7 bases and J dropped 0; count of bases not matched to a gene: 4. CDR3 protein: CASTRTGMNTEAFF. The CDR3 DNA follows: TGTGCCAGCACCCGGACAGGGATGAACACTGAAGCTTTCTTT.

This clonotype is categorized as medium-sized. The chain joins TRBV30 to TRBJ2-3; D is undetermined. The CDR3 is 15 residues long. CDR1 GTSNPN and CDR2 SVGIG come from the germline V gene (reference sequence). V lost 0 bases and J 2 bases, leaving 12 bases between the germline ends. The CDR3 region is CAWSVGGGNTDTQYF. CDR3 nucleotides: TGTGCCTGGAGTGTAGGTGGCGGAAACACAGATACGCAGTATTTT.

This clonotype is medium-sized (0.01 to 0.1%) by share. The chain joins TRBV27 to TRBJ1-5; 9 positions agree with TRBD1. CDR1 and CDR2 (germline): MNHEY, SMNVEV (reference sequence). The trim removed 5 bases at V and 7 bases at J, leaving 9 bases unmatched. This CDR3 spans 15 amino acids. The CDR3 sequence: CASSVYRGQGQPQHF. As DNA, the CDR3 is TGTGCCAGCAGTGTCTACAGGGGGCAAGGACAGCCCCAGCATTTT.

In this sample, this clonotype turned up many times. V usage is TRBV28 and J usage is TRBJ1-5; D not certain. Germline V gives CDR1 MDHEN, CDR2 SYDVKM. V was pared by 6 bases and J by 0 bases, with 9 bases between. The CDR3 sequence is 14 residues long. In DNA form, the CDR3 reads TGTGCCAGCAGGGTCGAGTATAGCAATCAGCCCCAGCATTTT. This encodes CASRVEYSNQPQHF.

This clonotype has ten or more counts. The chain recombines TRBV7-9 with TRBJ1-4; no clear D gene. Germline V gives CDR1 SEHNR, CDR2 FQNEAQ (reference sequence). V was pared by 3 bases and J by 0 bases, with 11 bases between. CDR3 size: 16 residues. The CDR3 bases are TGTGCCAGCAGCTTGTGGCAGACTGCAACTAATGAAAAACTGTTTTTT. Translating gives CASSLWQTATNEKLFF. The variable domain in full, with the rest retrieved from reference TRBV7-9 and TRBJ1-4, is DTGVSQNPRHKITKRGQNVTFRCDPISEHNRLYWYRQTLGQGPEFLTYFQNEAQLEKSRLLSDRFSAERPKGSFSTLEIQRTEQGDSAMYLCASSLWQTATNEKLFFGSGTQLSVL.

This clonotype appeared many times. The chain joins TRBV7-9 to TRBJ2-7, with no clear D. Germline V gene data show CDR1 as SEHNR and CDR2 as FQNEAQ (reference sequence). CDR3 size: 14 residues. V was trimmed by 1 base and J by 0 bases, leaving 7 bases between them. The CDR3 sequence is CASSLVPNSYEQYF. The DNA of the CDR3 is TGTGCCAGCAGCTTAGTCCCTAACTCCTACGAGCAGTACTTC.

This clonotype was seen many times. The chain employs TRBV20-1 and TRBJ1-2; 7 nucleotides agree with TRBD1. This CDR3 has 18 residues. The V gene's germline CDR1 is DFQATT and CDR2 SNEGSKA (reference sequence). V shed 1 base and J 3 bases; nucleotides not matched to a gene: 17. Here the CDR3 reads CSARVGWAAGQIHYGYTF. The CDR3 DNA reads TGCAGTGCTAGAGTAGGATGGGCTGCGGGACAGATCCACTATGGCTACACCTTC.

This sequence joins TRBV10-3 and TRBJ2-1, with a tentative D call TRBD1 (6 bases). Germline CDR1 reads ENHRY; CDR2 reads SYGVKD. V dropped 8 bases and J dropped 0 bases, with 14 bases sitting between them. CDR3 size: 15 residues. The CDR3 DNA reads as TGTGCCATCGCAGGGGTAGCGAACTCCTACAATGAGCAGTTCTTC. This encodes CAIAGVANSYNEQFF.

This clonotype turned up a few times. This chain connects TRBV7-8 to TRBJ1-4; possible D gene TRBD1, 6 bases. Trimming shortened V by 5 bases and J by 4 bases, and 17 bases separated the two germline ends. CDR1 and CDR2 (germline): SGHVS, FQNEAQ. The CDR3 totals 16 residues. The DNA for the CDR3 is TGTGCCAGCAGCCCGGGGTCCGGGACATATAATGAAAAACTGTTTTTT. Its translation: CASSPGSGTYNEKLFF.

In its sample, this clonotype ranks as medium-sized. The chain couples TRBV5-1 to TRBJ2-7; D is perhaps TRBD2 (6 bases). There are 14 residues in the CDR3. Per germline, CDR1 SGHRS and CDR2 YFSETQ. Trimming stripped 1 base from V and 6 bases from J, with 14 bases between. The CDR3 DNA is TGCGCCAGCAGCTTGAAAGGGGAGGCTGCCGAGCAGTACTTC. Its translation: CASSLKGEAAEQYF.

This clonotype is medium-sized. The chain combines TRBV5-4 with TRBJ2-7; TRBD2 might be the D (7 bases). Trimming removed 2 bases from V and 2 bases from J, with 14 bases in between. This CDR3 is 15 amino acids long. The germline V gene has CDR1 SGHNT and CDR2 YYREEE (reference sequence). CDR3 sequence reads: CASSLGGGTTYEQYF. CDR3 DNA: TGTGCCAGCAGCTTAGGGGGGGGGACCACCTACGAGCAGTACTTC.

This clonotype was observed at least ten times. The gene calls are TRBV20-1 and TRBJ1-4; D gene unclear. V shed 0 bases and J shed 6 bases, with 14 bases lying between them. CDR1 and CDR2 (germline): DFQATT, SNEGSKA (reference sequence). The CDR3 covers 15 residues. The CDR3 region has the DNA TGCAGTGCTAGAGATCGCCGGTTGGGAGATGAAAAACTGTTTTTT. It codes for CSARDRRLGDEKLFF.

The chain uses TRBV20-1 and TRBJ2-3; 8 positions agree with TRBD1. Germline CDR1 is DFQATT and CDR2 is SNEGSKA (reference sequence). The CDR3 runs to 14 residues. CDR3 sequence reads: CRAQGTGVTDTQYF. CDR3 sequence (DNA): TGCAGGGCCCAGGGGACAGGAGTCACAGATACGCAGTATTTT.

The CDR3 DNA sequence: TGCGCCAGCAGCCAAGACTCTTCAGGGGTCTACGAGCAGTACTTC. Amino acid sequence: CASSQDSSGVYEQYF. The rearrangement links TRBV4-3 to TRBJ2-7; perhaps TRBD1 as D (6 bases). The CDR3 is 15 amino acids. Trimming took 0 bases from V and 3 from J, leaving 12 bases between them. Germline V gene lookup returns CDR1 LGHNA and CDR2 YSLEER.

Within the sample, this clonotype is medium-sized (0.01 to 0.1%). The chain has TRBV7-2 and TRBJ2-2, with D perhaps matching TRBD2 (7 bases). The CDR3 covers 15 residues. V was clipped by 7 bases and J by 5 bases, with 17 bases between them. From germline, CDR1 is SGHTA and CDR2 FQGNSA. The CDR3 DNA follows: TGTGCCAGCACCCCTGGGGGGGCAGGGACCGGGGAGCTGTTTTTT. It encodes CASTPGGAGTGELFF.

This clonotype was detected only a few times. The rearrangement links TRBV28 to TRBJ1-5; a possible D gene is TRBD1 (6 bases). The CDR3 is made up of 12 amino acids. Trimming took off 2 bases at V and 7 bases at J, with 6 bases between the two ends. Germline V lookup: CDR1 MDHEN, CDR2 SYDVKM. CDR3 nucleotide sequence: TGTGCCAGCAGTTTAGGGGGCCAGCCCCAGCATTTT. Translated: CASSLGGQPQHF.

This clonotype showed up many times. The chain joins TRBV25-1 to TRBJ1-2; 7 bases map to TRBD1. Germline V CDR1 and CDR2: MGHDK, SYGVNS. V lost 6 bases, J lost 2 bases, and 3 bases stayed unmatched. There are 13 residues in the CDR3. The CDR3 sequence: CASREGANYGYTF. The CDR3 DNA reads as TGTGCCAGCAGAGAGGGGGCAAACTATGGCTACACCTTC.

The rearrangement uses TRBV25-1 and TRBJ1-1; a weak D match, TRBD1 (5 bases). Trimming shortened V by 6 bases and J by 0 bases, and 11 bases separated the two germline ends. This CDR3 is built from 14 residues. Per the germline V gene, CDR1 is MGHDK and CDR2 is SYGVNS. The CDR3 region has the DNA TGTGCCAGCAGCCCGACAGACATGAACACTGAAGCTTTCTTT. The encoded protein is CASSPTDMNTEAFF.

This clonotype is medium-sized. This sequence joins TRBV30 and TRBJ1-2; D call uncertain. The V end was cut by 3 bases, the J end by 3 bases, with 14 bases between. Germline-derived CDR1 and CDR2 are GTSNPN and SVGIG (reference sequence). This CDR3 region has 14 residues. The CDR3 region is CAWSPYKRDYGYTF. The DNA of the CDR3 is TGTGCCTGGAGCCCTTACAAGCGTGACTATGGCTACACCTTC.

The sample holds many counts of this clonotype. The chain joins TRBV28 to TRBJ2-5; TRBD1 might be the D (6 bases). CDR1 is MDHEN, CDR2 SYDVKM, per germline. V lost 8 bases to trimming and J lost 1 base, with 11 bases between them. This CDR3 region has 13 residues. The CDR3 loop reads CASGEDSQETQYF. The CDR3 DNA follows: TGTGCCAGCGGAGAGGACAGCCAAGAGACCCAGTACTTC.

This clonotype was picked up a small number of times. The V call is TRBV19, the J call TRBJ2-3; 9 nucleotides align to TRBD2. Germline V gives CDR1 LNHDA, CDR2 SQIVND (reference sequence). Germline trimming cut 7 bases from V and 0 bases from J; bases unmatched to any gene: 8. This CDR3 is built from 16 residues. The CDR3 sequence is CASTPDSGRSTDTQYF. The CDR3 DNA follows: TGTGCCAGTACTCCAGACAGCGGGAGGAGCACAGATACGCAGTATTTT.

The chain joins TRBV25-1 to TRBJ1-2; D is perhaps TRBD1 (5 bases). The CDR3 loop spans 12 amino acids. Germline V lookup: CDR1 MGHDK, CDR2 SYGVNS. V lost 2 bases to trimming and J lost 4 bases, with 5 bases between them. CDR3 sequence (DNA): TGTGCCAGCAGTGAAGGGGGCTATGGCTACACCTTC. This encodes CASSEGGYGYTF.

Only a few counts were recorded for this clonotype. The V gene is TRBV20-1, the J gene TRBJ1-1; possible D gene TRBD1, 6 bases. The V gene lost 5 bases and the J gene lost 0 bases, with 13 bases spanning the gap. There are 14 residues in the CDR3. Germline-derived CDR1 and CDR2 are DFQATT and SNEGSKA (reference sequence). CDR3 DNA sequence: TGCAGTGCTCTTGGGGGGGCTCTGAACACTGAAGCTTTCTTT. Encoded protein: CSALGGALNTEAFF.

This clonotype was counted a few times. CDR3 sequence reads: CASSLVGEKLFF. The CDR3 DNA follows: TGTGCCAGCAGTTTGGTGGGTGAAAAACTGTTTTTT. V is TRBV27 and J is TRBJ1-4; D is unclear. The V and J ends lost 3 bases and 7 bases respectively, with 6 bases between them. Germline V gene sequence: CDR1 MNHEY, CDR2 SMNVEV (reference sequence). The CDR3 is made up of 12 amino acids.

This clonotype is medium-sized (0.01 to 0.1%) within its sample. The CDR3: CASSQEGSKRETQYF. CDR3 coding DNA: TGCGCCAGCAGCCAAGAGGGTAGCAAGAGAGAGACCCAGTACTTC. This chain links TRBV4-1 with TRBJ2-5; no definite D call. The germline CDR1 and CDR2 sequences are MGHRA and YSYEKL. Deletions cut 0 bases from V and 4 bases from J, with 12 bases between. The CDR3 sequence is 15 residues long.

This clonotype turned up a few times. This chain connects TRBV6-5 to TRBJ1-6; 7 nucleotides agree with TRBD1. In germline, CDR1 is MNHEY, CDR2 SVGAGI. This CDR3 comprises 18 residues. The trim removed 2 bases at V and 6 bases at J, leaving 13 bases unmatched. This chain's CDR3 is CASSYRVPLQGTNSPLHF. CDR3 sequence (DNA): TGTGCCAGCAGTTACCGGGTCCCATTACAGGGGACTAATTCACCCCTCCACTTT.